The T cell receptor beta chain under discussion was sequenced for a study of blood T cell repertoires in COVID-19. Looking at the study overall: Some COVID-19 samples were acute and others convalescent; all came from the United States, Italy and Spain. PBMCs, B-cell-depleted T cells, or T cells provided the cDNA or gDNA that made up the material.

CDR1 is SGHDN, CDR2 FVKESK, per germline. The V and J ends lost 3 bases and 5 bases respectively, with 20 bases between them. The CDR3 extends over 17 amino acids. In the study's own analysis: Using reference gene primer amplification, nucleated cell counts were estimated. Using immunoSEQ multiplex PCR, the repertoire was profiled, and TCRdb retains in-frame clones only, with some absent. The DNA was the basis for D and trimming; V, J and clone size are from that table. Among under 150,000 clones listed, approximately 83% were seen once. The receptor's source is a woman aged 60-75 years with acute or convalescent COVID-19. V usage is TRBV14 and J usage is TRBJ2-1; D is uncertain. The sequenced sample was peripheral blood. The DNA of the CDR3 is TGTGCCAGCAGCCAGCTTACCCGCTCCACTGCCCACAATGAGCAGTTCTTC. It is translated as CASSQLTRSTAHNEQFF.